Following are 29 T cell receptor beta chains from one sample sequenced in a study of blood T cell repertoires in COVID-19. The assay was immunoSEQ multiplex PCR, and TCRdb's table has in-frame clones only and misses some. This repertoire shows roughly 300,000 clones, 90% found once; its top ten account for 0.95% to 1.3%. Specimen: PBMCs or T cells enriched from blood (not recorded which). These receptors were obtained from a woman under 40 who had recovered from COVID-19.

The J gene is TRBJ2-1, the V gene TRBV7-6; 10 bases map to TRBD2. With 1 base clipped from V and 7 bases from J, the junction kept 7 bases outside the gene matches. This CDR3 contains 16 residues. CDR1 and CDR2 (germline): SGHVS, FNYEAQ. CDR3 coding DNA: TGTGCCAGCAGCTTAGGGGCTAGCGGGAGTGGGAATGAGCAGTTCTTC. This gives the protein CASSLGASGSGNEQFF.

This chain connects TRBV7-9 to TRBJ1-6; 7 nucleotides match TRBD1. The germline CDR1 and CDR2 sequences are SEHNR and FQNEAQ (reference sequence). V shed 5 bases, J shed 8 bases, and the junction held 3 bases outside the gene matches. The CDR3 length is 13 residues. This chain's CDR3 is CASSQGDYSPLHF. The CDR3 DNA is TGTGCCAGCAGCCAGGGGGATTATTCACCCCTCCACTTT.

This clone was seen a handful of times. The V call is TRBV7-2, the J call TRBJ2-3, with D possibly TRBD2 on 6 matching bases. The V end lost 1 base, the J end lost 3 bases, and 8 bases lay between the germline ends. The CDR3 is 14 amino acids. Germline CDR1 and CDR2: SGHTA and FQGNSA. The CDR3 DNA reads as TGTGCCAGCAGCTTAGGGGGGGAGACAGATACGCAGTATTTT. This translates into CASSLGGETDTQYF.

CDR3 nucleotides: TGTGCCAGTAGTCCGTATCCGGGACAGGGGGACCCGAATGAGCAGTTCTTC. Its protein product is CASSPYPGQGDPNEQFF. The chain has TRBV19 and TRBJ2-1, with TRBD1 matching 11 bases. This CDR3 has 17 residues. CDR1 LNHDA and CDR2 SQIVND come from the germline V gene (reference sequence). The V and J ends lost 5 bases and 7 bases, in that order; junction bases with no gene match: 13.

The chain couples TRBV30 to TRBJ2-7, with no clear D. Germline loops: CDR1 GTSNPN, CDR2 SVGIG (reference sequence). Trimming removed 3 bases from V and 6 bases from J, with 12 bases in between. The CDR3 is made up of 12 amino acids. The CDR3 nucleotides are TGTGCCTGGAGCGGGTTGTTTCGCGAGCAGTACTTC. Translation: CAWSGLFREQYF.

This chain links TRBV7-2 with TRBJ2-2; D is unclear. The CDR3 runs to 16 residues. V dropped 2 bases and J dropped 4 bases, with 14 bases sitting between them. Germline V gives CDR1 SGHTA, CDR2 FQGNSA. The CDR3 sequence is CASSLFPLRSTGELFF. The CDR3 DNA sequence: TGTGCCAGCAGCTTATTCCCGCTACGGAGCACCGGGGAGCTGTTTTTT.

This chain joins TRBV12-2 and TRBJ2-1; the table's D call of TRBD1 was not tested on the DNA. TRBV12-2 is flagged as a pseudogene. This CDR3 has 15 residues. CDR3 sequence reads: CASRLVVTGGDEQFF. The DNA of the CDR3 is TGTGCAAGTCGCTTAGTGGTGACAGGGGGCGATGAGCAGTTCTTC.

CDR3: CASSLHSPGANVLTF. In nucleotides, the CDR3 is TGTGCCAGCAGCTTACACAGCCCTGGGGCCAACGTCCTGACTTTC. This chain connects TRBV7-3 to TRBJ2-6; D is unclear. The CDR3 covers 15 residues. The V end lost 2 bases, the J end lost 2 bases, and 7 bases lay between the germline ends. CDR1 SGHTA and CDR2 FQGTGA come from the germline V gene.

The rearrangement links TRBV27 to TRBJ2-2; possibly TRBD2 for D (5 bases). The V gene's germline CDR1 is MNHEY and CDR2 SMNVEV (reference sequence). The CDR3 is 15 residues long. V was pared by 3 bases and J by 3 bases, with 11 bases between. The chain's CDR3 is CASSLNTRYTGELFF. CDR3 coding DNA: TGTGCCAGCAGTTTGAACACTAGGTACACCGGGGAGCTGTTTTTT.

The CDR3 DNA reads as TGTGCCAGCAGCTTCCCAGAACTAGACGAGCAGTACTTC. It codes for CASSFPELDEQYF. V and J are TRBV5-4 and TRBJ2-7, with D possibly TRBD2 on 5 matching bases. Germline values: CDR1 SGHNT, CDR2 YYREEE (reference sequence). V was shortened by 2 bases and J by 5 bases, with 11 bases between the two germline ends. The CDR3 is made up of 13 amino acids. The full variable domain, in which reference TRBV5-4 and TRBJ2-7 provide the parts outside the CDR3, is ETGVTQSPTHLIKTRGQQVTLRCSSQSGHNTVSWYQQALGQGPQFIFQYYREEENGRGNFPPRFSGLQFPNYSSELNVNALELDDSALYLCASSFPELDEQYFGPGTRLTVT.

This clone was counted a few times. The chain has TRBV6-2 or TRBV6-3 and TRBJ2-6, with 9 bases matching TRBD1. Germline V gives CDR1 MNHEY, CDR2 SVGEGT. The CDR3 length is 17 residues. The V segment lost 4 bases and the J segment 0 bases; nucleotides outside the gene matches: 4. CDR3 coding DNA: TGTGCCAGCAGTTCTGGACAGGGGCCCTCTGGGGCCAACGTCCTGACTTTC. It specifies CASSSGQGPSGANVLTF.

V is TRBV7-9 and J is TRBJ1-1; D gene ambiguous. Germline V gene data show CDR1 as SEHNR and CDR2 as FQNEAQ (reference sequence). This CDR3 is 14 amino acids long. V was pared by 1 base and J by 1 base, with 7 bases between. The CDR3 reads CASSLGSTNTEAFF. CDR3 nucleotide sequence: TGTGCCAGCAGCTTAGGTAGTACGAACACTGAAGCTTTCTTT.

The chain joins TRBV7-2 to TRBJ2-5, with 13 bases lining up with TRBD2. J gave up 1 base and V 7 bases, and 6 bases lay outside the gene matches. The CDR3 contains 16 residues. CDR1 SGHTA and CDR2 FQGNSA come from the germline V gene. DNA of the CDR3: TGTGCCAGCATCTCCGGGACTAGCGGGACCCAAGAGACCCAGTACTTC. Translation gives CASISGTSGTQETQYF.

The chain joins TRBV6-9 to TRBJ2-5; 7 bases map to TRBD2. The trim removed 6 bases at V and 2 bases at J, leaving 3 bases unmatched. Looked up from germline, CDR1 is MNHGY and CDR2 is SVAAGI. This CDR3 has 13 residues. The CDR3 nucleotides are TGTGCCAGCAGGCTACTAGCGCAAGAGACCCAGTACTTC. Translating gives CASRLLAQETQYF.

DNA of the CDR3: TGTGCCAGCAGCTTAATACAGGGTATGAGCTCCTACGAGCAGTACTTC. Translation gives CASSLIQGMSSYEQYF. V and J are TRBV7-2 and TRBJ2-7; D might be TRBD1 (6 bases). Trimming removed 2 bases at V and 0 bases at J, with 14 bases between. The CDR3 contains 16 residues. CDR1 is SGHTA and CDR2 is FQGNSA in the germline V gene.

This clone was counted once. The chain has TRBV6-5 and TRBJ1-4, with 7 bases fitting TRBD1. Germline lookup yields CDR1 MNHEY and CDR2 SVGAGI. J gave up 13 bases and V 6 bases, and 14 bases lay outside the gene matches. This CDR3 contains 14 residues. CDR3 coding DNA: TGTGCCAGCAGCTCTATACAGGGGTCAGCAAGACTGTTTTTT. It is translated as CASSSIQGSARLFF.

This chain links TRBV27 with TRBJ1-6; 7 bases map to TRBD1. V was clipped by 7 bases and J by 9 bases; unmatched bases: 12. The CDR3 has 15 amino acids. CDR1 and CDR2 from the germline V gene are MNHEY and SMNVEV (reference sequence). This CDR3 reads CASTEYQTGSSPLHF. The CDR3 DNA reads as TGTGCCAGCACCGAATACCAGACAGGGAGTTCACCCCTCCACTTT.

The CDR3 bases are TGTGCCAGTAGTATTTCTCACACGAACACTGAAGCTTTCTTT. Translation gives CASSISHTNTEAFF. The chain has TRBV19 and TRBJ1-1; D is uncertain. The CDR3 contains 14 residues. The V gene's germline CDR1 is LNHDA and CDR2 SQIVND (reference sequence). V was trimmed by 3 bases and J by 1 base, leaving 9 bases between them.

V is TRBV12-3 or TRBV12-4 and J is TRBJ1-4; D possibly corresponds to TRBD1 (6 bases). The CDR3 length is 11 residues. V lost 10 bases and J 8 bases, leaving 11 bases between the germline ends. The CDR3 loop reads CATQTGEKLFF. CDR3 nucleotide sequence: TGTGCCACCCAAACAGGGGAAAAACTGTTTTTT.

The J gene is TRBJ2-6, the V gene TRBV2; weak D call: TRBD2 (5 bases). Germline V gene lookup returns CDR1 SNHLY and CDR2 FYNNEI. V shed 6 bases and J shed 4 bases, with 10 bases lying between them. CDR3 length equals 14 residues. This CDR3 is CASRASTGANVLTF. DNA of the CDR3: TGTGCCAGCAGAGCTAGCACCGGGGCCAACGTCCTGACTTTC.

V usage is TRBV6-5 and J usage is TRBJ2-2, with 10 positions matching TRBD1. Germline CDR1 MNHEY, CDR2 SVGAGI. This CDR3 contains 16 residues. The junction had 6 bases not matched to a gene; V was cut back by 3 bases and J by 5 bases. The CDR3 region has the DNA TGTGCCAGCAGTTATTCCGACAGGGGGCGTACCGGGGAGCTGTTTTTT. Its translation is CASSYSDRGRTGELFF.

This clone was recorded only once. J is TRBJ2-4 and V is TRBV7-9; 8 bases align to TRBD1. Germline CDR1 and CDR2: SEHNR and FQNEAQ (reference sequence). V was clipped by 5 bases and J by 4 bases; unmatched bases: 4. The length of the CDR3 is 14 residues. The CDR3 here is CASSPGGGKNIQYF. The DNA for the CDR3 is TGTGCCAGCAGCCCAGGGGGCGGGAAAAACATTCAGTACTTC. Complete variable domain (other parts from reference TRBV7-9 and TRBJ2-4): DTGVSQNPRHKITKRGQNVTFRCDPISEHNRLYWYRQTLGQGPEFLTYFQNEAQLEKSRLLSDRFSAERPKGSFSTLEIQRTEQGDSAMYLCASSPGGGKNIQYFGAGTRLSVL.

The genes are TRBV7-9 and TRBJ2-7; tentatively, D is TRBD1 (6 bases). The germline gives CDR1 SEHNR, CDR2 FQNEAQ (reference sequence). The CDR3 covers 15 residues. Trimming cost V 1 base and J 3 bases, with 13 bases left between them. CDR3 DNA: TGTGCCAGCAGCTTAGGATCGGCAGGGGACTACGAGCAGTACTTC. It codes for CASSLGSAGDYEQYF.

Regarding this clone: One end of the junction does not line up with germline, which may come from a read error. The V and J genes are TRBV28 and TRBJ2-1; 7 bases map to TRBD2. The CDR3 is made up of 17 amino acids. The germline V gene encodes CDR1 MDHEN and CDR2 SYDVKM. This chain's CDR3 is CASIPGITGGVRFGWIF. The CDR3 DNA reads as TGTGCCAGCATTCCAGGGATAACGGGGGGAGTACGTTTCGGCTGGATCTTC.

This clone was picked up one time. V usage is TRBV28 and J usage is TRBJ1-3, with 10 positions matching TRBD1. The length of the CDR3 is 18 residues. CDR1 is MDHEN, CDR2 SYDVKM, per germline. With V trimmed by 0 bases and J by 8 bases, 13 bases remained unmatched. Here the CDR3 reads CASSLWGGAGTGADTIYF. The CDR3 DNA reads as TGTGCCAGCAGTTTATGGGGAGGGGCCGGGACAGGGGCGGACACCATATATTTT. Drawing the rest from reference TRBV28 and TRBJ1-3, the complete variable domain is DVKVTQSSRYLVKRTGEKVFLECVQDMDHENMFWYRQDPGLGLRLIYFSYDVKMKEKGDIPEGYSVSREKKERFSLILESASTNQTSMYLCASSLWGGAGTGADTIYFGEGSWLTVV.

The gene calls are TRBV18 and TRBJ2-1, with TRBD2 matching 7 bases. CDR1 KGHSH and CDR2 LQKENI come from the germline V gene. CDR3 length: 16 amino acids. The junction had 3 bases not matched to a gene; V was cut back by 0 bases and J by 1 base. In nucleotides, the CDR3 is TGTGCCAGCTCACCACCGCATAGCGGGTCCTACAATGAGCAGTTCTTC. Translating gives CASSPPHSGSYNEQFF.

The chain has TRBV7-2 and TRBJ2-2; D gene uncertain. The CDR3 is 14 amino acids. Germline CDR1 reads SGHTA; CDR2 reads FQGNSA. V lost 0 bases, J lost 5 bases, and 7 bases lay in between. CDR3 sequence (DNA): TGTGCCAGCAGCTTAGCGCCCGGGACCGGGGAGCTGTTTTTT. Protein product: CASSLAPGTGELFF.

The chain joins TRBV19 to TRBJ2-3; the match to TRBD2 covers 7 bases. Losses at the gene ends were 5 bases for V and 4 bases for J; bases not matched to a gene: 6. Looked up from germline, CDR1 is LNHDA and CDR2 is SQIVND (reference sequence). The CDR3 has 14 residues. This CDR3 is CASSPLAAADTQYF. CDR3 bases: TGTGCCAGTAGTCCCCTAGCGGCAGCAGATACGCAGTATTTT.

This chain connects TRBV7-9 to TRBJ2-7; D unclear. V shed 1 base and J shed 6 bases, with 10 bases lying between them. The CDR3 has 13 residues. Germline loops: CDR1 SEHNR, CDR2 FQNEAQ (reference sequence). The CDR3 here is CASSLEVSSEQYF. The CDR3 nucleotides read TGTGCCAGCAGCTTAGAAGTTAGCTCCGAGCAGTACTTC. Supplemented by reference TRBV7-9 and TRBJ2-7, the full variable domain reads DTGVSQNPRHKITKRGQNVTFRCDPISEHNRLYWYRQTLGQGPEFLTYFQNEAQLEKSRLLSDRFSAERPKGSFSTLEIQRTEQGDSAMYLCASSLEVSSEQYFGPGTRLTVT.